The 24 T cell receptor beta chains reported below all come from one sample, sequenced in a study of T cell changes during pregnancy in multiple sclerosis. Generated by immunoSEQ multiplex PCR, the TCRdb table keeps only in-frame clones and is missing some. Among approximately 37,000 clones listed, under 95% were seen once. Here the sequenced sample was CD4+ T cells from peripheral blood mononuclear cells, taken in the third trimester of pregnancy. The source is a female donor with multiple sclerosis, enrolled in a pregnancy study.

There are a few counts of this clone. This chain uses TRBV28 with TRBJ1-5; D may be TRBD1 (6 bases). The CDR3 contains 14 residues. Germline loops: CDR1 MDHEN, CDR2 SYDVKM. V lost 8 bases, J lost 0 bases, and 11 bases lay in between. The chain's CDR3 is CASQGTLSNQPQHF. Written as DNA, the CDR3 is TGTGCCAGCCAGGGGACCCTTAGCAATCAGCCCCAGCATTTT.

The V call is TRBV15, the J call TRBJ2-5; D not certain. Trimming shortened V by 5 bases and J by 1 base, and 11 bases separated the two germline ends. Germline V gene sequence: CDR1 LNHNV, CDR2 YYDKDF (reference sequence). This CDR3 is built from 14 residues. The CDR3 loop is CATSGPVLQETQYF. The CDR3 DNA is TGTGCCACCAGCGGGCCAGTTCTCCAAGAGACCCAGTACTTC.

This clone appeared a single time. The genes are TRBV4-3 and TRBJ2-3; TRBD2 might be the D (5 bases). With 4 bases removed from V and 4 bases from J, the gap between germline ends came to 9 bases. The germline CDR1 and CDR2 sequences are LGHNA and YSLEER. This CDR3 region has 13 residues. CDR3 coding DNA: TGCGCCAGCAGCCGAGCAGCGGCAGATACGCAGTATTTT. It translates to CASSRAAADTQYF.

The chain has TRBV7-9 and TRBJ1-3; perhaps TRBD1 as D (6 bases). Germline CDR1 and CDR2: SEHNR and FQNEAQ (reference sequence). The V gene lost 3 bases and the J gene lost 6 bases, with 12 bases spanning the gap. This CDR3 comprises 14 residues. The DNA of the CDR3 is TGTGCCAGCAGCTTTGCTCAGGGGATAAACACCATATATTTT. Protein sequence: CASSFAQGINTIYF.

This chain connects TRBV7-9 to TRBJ1-2, with D possibly matching TRBD1 (5 bases). The CDR3 covers 16 residues. V was trimmed by 5 bases and J by 5 bases, leaving 21 bases between them. Germline V gene lookup returns CDR1 SEHNR and CDR2 FQNEAQ (reference sequence). CDR3 sequence: CASSPGRGQTSYGYTF. The CDR3 nucleotides are TGTGCCAGCAGCCCCGGGAGGGGCCAAACCTCTTATGGCTACACCTTC.

This rearrangement joins TRBV19 to TRBJ2-1; TRBD2 matches at 9 bases. The CDR3 contains 16 residues. The V segment lost 4 bases and the J segment 1 base; nucleotides outside the gene matches: 5. CDR1 and CDR2 from the germline V gene are LNHDA and SQIVND (reference sequence). The CDR3 DNA reads TGTGCCAGTAGTAGGGGCGGGAGGGGGTCCTACAATGAGCAGTTCTTC. The encoded protein is CASSRGGRGSYNEQFF. The full variable domain, its missing parts supplied by reference TRBV19 and TRBJ2-1, is DGGITQSPKYLFRKEGQNVTLSCEQNLNHDAMYWYRQDPGQGLRLIYYSQIVNDFQKGDIAEGYSVSREKKESFPLTVTSAQKNPTAFYLCASSRGGRGSYNEQFFGPGTRLTVL.

V and J are TRBV18 and TRBJ2-2; 9 positions agree with TRBD2. The germline V gene encodes CDR1 KGHSH and CDR2 LQKENI. Trimming at V came to 3 bases and at J to 2 bases, leaving 10 bases not matched to a gene. The CDR3 loop spans 18 amino acids. DNA of the CDR3: TGTGCCAGCTCACCGAGACTAGCGGAGCCCCCTAACACCGGGGAGCTGTTTTTT. Protein: CASSPRLAEPPNTGELFF.

V usage is TRBV6-5 and J usage is TRBJ1-1; no clear D gene. This CDR3 has 14 amino acids. The germline V and J ends were trimmed by 6 bases and 0 bases, with 11 bases remaining between them. CDR1 is MNHEY, CDR2 SVGAGI, per germline. In DNA form, the CDR3 reads TGTGCCAGCAGAAAAACAGCCTTGAACACTGAAGCTTTCTTT. Its protein product is CASRKTALNTEAFF.

CDR3 in DNA: TGCAGCGTCGCGGACAGCCTGACCTCCTACGAGCAGTACTTC. Translation: CSVADSLTSYEQYF. The chain couples TRBV29-1 to TRBJ2-7; D is possibly TRBD1 (6 bases). Trimming stripped 6 bases from V and 0 bases from J, with 15 bases between. This CDR3 has 14 amino acids. CDR1 is SQVTM and CDR2 is ANQGSEA in the germline V gene.

V and J are TRBV19 and TRBJ2-7; D may be TRBD2 (6 bases). V lost 2 bases and J 4 bases, leaving 12 bases between the germline ends. Germline V gene lookup returns CDR1 LNHDA and CDR2 SQIVND (reference sequence). The CDR3 covers 14 residues. As DNA, the CDR3 is TGTGCCAGTAGTATATCGTCAGGGAGGTACGAGCAGTACTTC. This sequence encodes CASSISSGRYEQYF.

The chain links TRBV7-9 to TRBJ1-1, with TRBD1 as a possible D gene (5 bases). With 1 base removed from V and 4 bases from J, the gap between germline ends came to 10 bases. The V gene's germline CDR1 is SEHNR and CDR2 FQNEAQ (reference sequence). This CDR3 contains 14 residues. CDR3 loop: CASSLGGGGTEAFF. For the CDR3, the DNA is TGTGCCAGCAGCTTAGGCGGCGGGGGCACTGAAGCTTTCTTT.

The chain employs TRBV5-1 and TRBJ1-2; 7 bases fit TRBD1. Germline CDR1 and CDR2: SGHRS and YFSETQ. The length of the CDR3 is 15 residues. With 3 bases clipped from V and 0 bases from J, the junction kept 5 bases outside the gene matches. The CDR3 reads CASSSGQTANYGYTF. In DNA, the CDR3 is TGCGCCAGCAGCTCGGGACAGACAGCTAACTATGGCTACACCTTC.

The sample holds one count of this clone. The V and J genes are TRBV2 and TRBJ2-1, with TRBD1 identical over 10 bases. Germline loops: CDR1 SNHLY, CDR2 FYNNEI. The CDR3 sequence is 16 residues long. V lost 5 bases to trimming and J lost 3 bases; unmatched junction nucleotides: 7. The CDR3 here is CASSPRTGGGYNEQFF. The CDR3 DNA is TGTGCCAGCAGTCCGAGGACAGGGGGAGGCTACAATGAGCAGTTCTTC.

The J gene is TRBJ2-4, the V gene TRBV5-1; 8 nucleotides match TRBD1. The CDR3 loop spans 17 amino acids. Germline V gives CDR1 SGHRS, CDR2 YFSETQ. V shed 4 bases and J 2 bases; nucleotides not matched to a gene: 11. CDR3 amino acids: CASSKGGRGLSKNIQYF. CDR3 DNA: TGCGCCAGCAGCAAGGGGGGCAGGGGGCTTTCCAAAAACATTCAGTACTTC. Full variable domain (remainder filled in from reference TRBV5-1 and TRBJ2-4): KAGVTQTPRYLIKTRGQQVTLSCSPISGHRSVSWYQQTPGQGLQFLFEYFSETQRNKGNFPGRFSGRQFSNSRSEMNVSTLELGDSALYLCASSKGGRGLSKNIQYFGAGTRLSVL.

This clone was recorded only once. This chain links TRBV2 with TRBJ1-2; TRBD1 matches 9 bases. CDR1 is SNHLY, CDR2 FYNNEI, per germline. The length of the CDR3 is 16 residues. V gave up 3 bases and J gave up 7 bases; unmatched junction bases: 12. CDR3: CASSDQVADRGSGYTF. The CDR3 nucleotides read TGTGCCAGCAGTGATCAGGTGGCGGACAGGGGTTCTGGCTACACCTTC.

The J gene is TRBJ2-3, the V gene TRBV5-1, with TRBD2 as a possible D gene (5 bases). Trimming cost V 2 bases and J 4 bases, with 14 bases left between them. CDR1 and CDR2 (germline): SGHRS, YFSETQ. The length of the CDR3 is 15 residues. CDR3 nucleotide sequence: TGCGCCAGCAGCTTACTAGGGTTGGGTTCAGATACGCAGTATTTT. Encoded protein: CASSLLGLGSDTQYF.

The chain recombines TRBV14 with TRBJ2-2; 12 nucleotides match TRBD2. In germline, CDR1 is SGHDN, CDR2 FVKESK. Losses at the gene ends were 1 base for V and 6 bases for J; bases not matched to a gene: 0. The CDR3 loop spans 15 amino acids. CDR3 DNA: TGTGCCAGCAGCCAAGGACTAGCGGGAGCCGGGGAGCTGTTTTTT. This sequence encodes CASSQGLAGAGELFF. Supplemented by reference TRBV14 and TRBJ2-2, the full variable domain reads EAGVTQFPSHSVIEKGQTVTLRCDPISGHDNLYWYRRVMGKEIKFLLHFVKESKQDESGMPNNRFLAERTGGTYSTLKVQPAELEDSGVYFCASSQGLAGAGELFFGEGSRLTVL.

In this sample, this clone turned up once. The genes are TRBV2 and TRBJ2-7; D may be TRBD1 (5 bases). The CDR3 covers 15 residues. Germline CDR1 reads SNHLY; CDR2 reads FYNNEI. The V and J ends lost 4 bases and 5 bases respectively, with 18 bases between them. CDR3 region: CASSGKVRAPDEQYF. The CDR3 nucleotides read TGTGCCAGCAGTGGAAAGGTCAGGGCTCCGGACGAGCAGTACTTC.

The J gene is TRBJ2-7, the V gene TRBV7-9; TRBD1 agrees at 7 bases. This CDR3 is 15 amino acids long. V shed 5 bases, J shed 2 bases, and the junction held 9 bases outside the gene matches. CDR1 is SEHNR and CDR2 is FQNEAQ in the germline V gene (reference sequence). This CDR3 reads CASSLPTGSAYEQYF. In DNA, the CDR3 is TGTGCCAGCAGCCTCCCGACAGGGTCAGCCTACGAGCAGTACTTC.

This clone was observed a single time. The rearrangement uses TRBV7-8 and TRBJ1-5, with D possibly matching TRBD1 (6 bases). The CDR3 is 16 residues long. The germline V gene encodes CDR1 SGHVS and CDR2 FQNEAQ. Trimming left V 5 bases short and J 3 bases short, with 17 bases between. The CDR3, as DNA: TGTGCCAGCAGCATCGGGACCCAGGGGATCAATCAGCCCCAGCATTTT. It yields the protein CASSIGTQGINQPQHF.

CDR3 sequence: CASSPPLNGGNEQFF. Here the CDR3 DNA reads TGTGCCAGCAGCCCACCCCTTAACGGGGGCAATGAGCAGTTCTTC. The rearrangement joins TRBV6-5 to TRBJ2-1, with a tentative D call TRBD2 (6 bases). The CDR3 has 15 amino acids. V was cut by 6 bases and J by 6 bases, with 18 bases left in between. The germline V gene encodes CDR1 MNHEY and CDR2 SVGAGI.

This chain connects TRBV19 to TRBJ2-1; TRBD1 aligns across 8 bases. The CDR3 contains 14 residues. CDR1 and CDR2 from the germline V gene are LNHDA and SQIVND (reference sequence). J lost 7 bases, V lost 5 bases, and 7 bases had no gene match. In DNA, the CDR3 is TGTGCCAGTAGTGGCGCAGGGGGCATGAATGAGCAGTTCTTC. Its protein product is CASSGAGGMNEQFF.

This chain links TRBV6-6 with TRBJ1-1, with a weak D call TRBD1 (5 bases). In germline, CDR1 is MNHNY, CDR2 SVGAGI (reference sequence). CDR3 length: 12 amino acids. V was trimmed by 6 bases and J by 2 bases, leaving 7 bases between them. The CDR3 nucleotides are TGTGCCAGCAGGGGGCCCAACACTGAAGCTTTCTTT. Translation: CASRGPNTEAFF.

This chain uses TRBV7-9 with TRBJ2-3; D not certain. Germline V gene data show CDR1 as SEHNR and CDR2 as FQNEAQ (reference sequence). This CDR3 contains 12 residues. Trimming stripped 5 bases from V and 4 bases from J, with 7 bases between. This chain's CDR3 is CASSPEADTQYF. CDR3 nucleotides: TGTGCCAGCAGCCCAGAGGCAGATACGCAGTATTTT.